These T cell receptor beta chains were read from a single sample in a study of cytomegalovirus exposure and HLA in healthy donors. Profiled with immunoSEQ multiplex PCR; TCRdb holds only in-frame clones, not every one. The data hold around 300,000 clones, with 85% to 90% observed a single time. Sequencing input: PBMCs. These receptors were collected from a woman under 30 in good health and CMV-seronegative. Each CDR3 is given with its conserved first and last residue. A D gene is named only where the DNA matches it firmly. Clone size is given for some rows only: seen once, a few or many times, or a class if the clone is expanded.

few	TRBD2	TRBV7-9	TRBJ2-1	CAAHTSGKAVNEQFF	TGTGCCGCCCATACTAGCGGGAAGGCGGTAAATGAGCAGTTCTTC
.	TRBD2	TRBV7-3	TRBJ2-5	CASSKSGTSGPNQETQYF	TGTGCCAGCAGCAAATCCGGGACTAGCGGGCCCAACCAAGAGACCCAGTACTTC
once	.	TRBV11-2	TRBJ2-7	CASSLTDNYEQYF	TGTGCCAGCAGCTTAACCGACAACTACGAGCAGTACTTC
once	TRBD2	TRBV10-3	TRBJ2-1	CAITRTSGREGGEQFF	TGTGCCATCACCCGGACTAGCGGGAGGGAGGGAGGTGAGCAGTTCTTC
.	TRBD1	TRBV4-1	TRBJ1-1	CASSLDRGLVEAFF	TGCGCCAGCAGCCTGGACAGGGGGTTAGTTGAAGCTTTCTTT
.	.	TRBV6-6	TRBJ1-4	CASSSASTNEKLFF	TGTGCCAGCAGCTCCGCGTCAACTAATGAAAAACTGTTTTTT
.	.	TRBV7-6	TRBJ2-7	CARGGLAQYF	TGTGCCAGGGGGGGGCTAGCGCAGTACTTC
once	TRBD1	TRBV6-5	TRBJ1-2	CASRRPGQGDYGYTF	TGTGCCAGCAGACGTCCAGGACAGGGAGACTATGGCTACACCTTC
.	.	TRBV6-1	TRBJ1-1	CASREGWENTEAFF	TGTGCCAGCAGGGAGGGTTGGGAGAACACTGAAGCTTTCTTT
.	.	TRBV5-1	TRBJ2-2	CASSLLVGSAYTGELFF	TGCGCCAGCAGCTTGCTGGTAGGTAGCGCCTACACCGGGGAGCTGTTTTTT
.	TRBD2	TRBV27	TRBJ2-1	CASSRREFFDSQNEQFF	TGTGCCAGCAGTCGGCGGGAGTTCTTTGACTCCCAAAATGAGCAGTTCTTC
once	TRBD1	TRBV4-2	TRBJ2-1	CASSQARTGSLYNEQFF	TGTGCCAGCAGCCAGGCTCGGACAGGGTCCTTATACAATGAGCAGTTCTTC
.	.	TRBV12-5	TRBJ2-1	CASGLFSIGLPDNEQFF	TGTGCTAGTGGTTTGTTTAGCATTGGTCTTCCGGACAATGAGCAGTTCTTC
.	TRBD2	TRBV7-9	TRBJ2-1	CASSPVAGSSYNEQFF	TGTGCCAGCAGCCCCGTAGCGGGGAGCTCCTACAATGAGCAGTTCTTC
.	.	TRBV9	TRBJ1-3	CASSVGQSSGNTIYF	TGTGCCAGCAGCGTAGGACAGTCCTCTGGAAACACCATATATTTT
.	TRBD1	TRBV7-2	TRBJ2-3	CASSWGQARNSDTQYF	TGTGCCAGCAGCTGGGGACAGGCGAGGAATTCAGATACGCAGTATTTT
.	.	TRBV4-3	TRBJ1-4	CASSQVDSEKLFF	TGCGCCAGCAGCCAAGTGGACAGTGAAAAACTGTTTTTT
.	TRBD2	TRBV18	TRBJ2-3	CASSPRIAGSTDTQYF	TGTGCCAGCTCACCAAGGATAGCGGGAAGCACAGATACGCAGTATTTT
.	.	TRBV6-1	TRBJ1-1	CASTPSDRMNTEAFF	TGTGCCAGCACACCCTCGGACAGAATGAACACTGAAGCTTTCTTT
few	.	TRBV2	TRBJ1-2	CASRDSYYGYTF	TGTGCCAGCAGGGACAGCTACTATGGCTACACCTTC
.	.	TRBV7-2	TRBJ2-3	CASSLYGRQGTDTQYF	TGTGCCAGCAGCTTATACGGAAGACAGGGCACAGATACGCAGTATTTT
.	.	TRBV5-6	TRBJ1-2	CASSLGPANPGYGYTF	TGTGCCAGCAGCTTGGGTCCCGCTAACCCTGGCTATGGCTACACCTTC
.	.	TRBV27	TRBJ2-3	CASSPYSTDTQYF	TGTGCCAGCAGTCCGTACTCCACAGATACGCAGTATTTT
.	TRBD1	TRBV15	TRBJ1-5	CATSTRQGQPQHF	TGTGCCACCAGCACAAGACAGGGTCAGCCCCAGCATTTT
.	.	TRBV13	TRBJ2-1	CASSLGRSSYNEQFF	TGTGCCAGCAGCTTAGGGAGGAGCTCCTACAATGAGCAGTTCTTC